The 10 T cell receptor beta chains in this list originate from one sample, sequenced in a study of blood T cell repertoires in COVID-19. Profiled with immunoSEQ multiplex PCR; TCRdb holds only in-frame clones, not every one. This table has under 300,000 clones, around 90% appearing once. The sample taken for sequencing was PBMCs or T cells enriched from blood (not recorded which). These receptors were collected from a woman aged 50 to 60 who had recovered from COVID-19.

The chain uses TRBV27 and TRBJ2-5; TRBD2 agrees at 10 bases. The CDR3 sequence is 15 residues long. With 3 bases clipped from V and 5 bases from J, the junction kept 6 bases outside the gene matches. Germline CDR1 is MNHEY and CDR2 is SMNVEV (reference sequence). In nucleotides, the CDR3 is TGTGCCAGCAGTTTCATGAGCGGGAGGGGGGAGACCCAGTACTTC. Protein: CASSFMSGRGETQYF.

The rearrangement links TRBV7-2 to TRBJ1-5; D not resolved. Germline-derived CDR1 and CDR2 are SGHTA and FQGNSA. The CDR3 consists of 13 residues. V lost 5 bases to trimming and J lost 10 bases, with 15 bases between them. For the CDR3, the DNA is TGTGCCAGCAGCCGCGGCCCGTTGGATCCCCAGCATTTT. Translation gives CASSRGPLDPQHF.

There are a few counts of this clone. The V and J genes are TRBV2 and TRBJ1-2, with D perhaps TRBD1 (5 bases). CDR1 is SNHLY and CDR2 is FYNNEI in the germline V gene. This CDR3 region has 12 residues. Deletions cut 3 bases from V and 6 bases from J, with 8 bases between. The CDR3 region has the DNA TGTGCCAGCAGTGAGACAGTCCATGGCTACACCTTC. It specifies CASSETVHGYTF.

The gene calls are TRBV2 and TRBJ1-2; D is undetermined. Germline loops: CDR1 SNHLY, CDR2 FYNNEI. V was pared by 4 bases and J by 0 bases, with 9 bases between. CDR3 length equals 14 residues. CDR3 sequence reads: CASSVSQANYGYTF. CDR3 nucleotide sequence: TGTGCCAGCAGTGTGAGCCAAGCTAACTATGGCTACACCTTC.

The V gene is TRBV27, the J gene TRBJ2-1, with 11 bases that match TRBD2. After removal of 5 bases from V and 6 bases from J, the junction contained 15 bases not matched to a gene. CDR1 and CDR2 (germline): MNHEY, SMNVEV (reference sequence). The CDR3 is made up of 18 amino acids. CDR3 protein: CASSKLITGLAGGNEQFF. CDR3 in DNA: TGTGCCAGCAGTAAATTAATAACGGGGCTAGCGGGAGGCAATGAGCAGTTCTTC.

V gene TRBV6-5 combines with J gene TRBJ1-2, with 7 bases identical to TRBD1. The length of the CDR3 is 15 residues. Germline V lookup: CDR1 MNHEY, CDR2 SVGAGI. V lost 5 bases to trimming and J lost 5 bases; unmatched junction nucleotides: 11. The CDR3 is CASSTRQGLEYGYTF. CDR3 bases: TGTGCCAGCAGTACCCGACAGGGTTTAGAGTATGGCTACACCTTC.

The V and J genes are TRBV28 and TRBJ1-2; D gene uncertain. CDR1 is MDHEN, CDR2 SYDVKM, per germline. V gave up 3 bases and J gave up 5 bases, with 4 bases separating them. The CDR3 consists of 11 residues. For the CDR3, the DNA is TGTGCCAGCAGTTTCCCATATGGCTACACCTTC. This gives the protein CASSFPYGYTF.

This chain connects TRBV19 to TRBJ1-1; TRBD1 aligns across 7 bases. Losses at the gene ends were 3 bases for V and 8 bases for J; bases not matched to a gene: 9. The CDR3 is 14 amino acids. Germline-derived CDR1 and CDR2 are LNHDA and SQIVND (reference sequence). This CDR3 is CASSIFGTVGEAFF. The CDR3 region has the DNA TGTGCCAGTAGTATTTTTGGGACAGTTGGGGAAGCTTTCTTT.

The chain recombines TRBV9 with TRBJ2-1; D is ambiguous. This CDR3 is 15 amino acids long. V gave up 0 bases and J gave up 1 base, with 8 bases separating them. Germline values: CDR1 SGDLS, CDR2 YYNGEE. The CDR3 nucleotides read TGTGCCAGCAGCGTAGGGTCAGTTTCCTACAATGAGCAGTTCTTC. Translating gives CASSVGSVSYNEQFF.

This rearrangement joins TRBV2 to TRBJ2-5, with TRBD2 matching over 9 bases. This CDR3 has 16 amino acids. Germline CDR1 and CDR2: SNHLY and FYNNEI. V lost 6 bases and J lost 2; bases outside the gene matches: 10. In nucleotides, the CDR3 is TGTGCCAGCAGGGACCTAGCGGGGCGATTACAAGAGACCCAGTACTTC. It is translated as CASRDLAGRLQETQYF.